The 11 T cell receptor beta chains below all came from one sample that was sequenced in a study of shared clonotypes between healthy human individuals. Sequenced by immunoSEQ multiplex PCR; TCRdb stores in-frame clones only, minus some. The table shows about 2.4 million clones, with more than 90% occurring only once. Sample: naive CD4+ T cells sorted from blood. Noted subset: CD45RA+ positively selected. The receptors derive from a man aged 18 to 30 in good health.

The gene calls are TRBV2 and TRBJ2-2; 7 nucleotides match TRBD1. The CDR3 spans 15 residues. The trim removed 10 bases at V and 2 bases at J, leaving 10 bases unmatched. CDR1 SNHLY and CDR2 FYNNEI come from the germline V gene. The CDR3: CATRQGPVNTGELFF. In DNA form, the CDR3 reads TGTGCCACCAGACAGGGCCCCGTTAACACCGGGGAGCTGTTTTTT.

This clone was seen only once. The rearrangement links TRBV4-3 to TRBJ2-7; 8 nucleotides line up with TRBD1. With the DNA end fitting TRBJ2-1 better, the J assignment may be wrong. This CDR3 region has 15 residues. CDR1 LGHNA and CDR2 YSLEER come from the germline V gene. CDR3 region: CASSPDRGVYNEQFF. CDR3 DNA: TGCGCCAGCAGCCCTGACAGGGGCGTCTACAATGAGCAGTTCTTC.

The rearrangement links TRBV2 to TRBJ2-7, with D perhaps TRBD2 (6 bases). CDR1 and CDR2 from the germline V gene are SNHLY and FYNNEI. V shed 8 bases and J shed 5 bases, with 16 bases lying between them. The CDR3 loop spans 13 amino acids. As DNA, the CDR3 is TGTGCCAGCTCAGTGGTTAGACTAGACGAGCAGTACTTC. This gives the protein CASSVVRLDEQYF.

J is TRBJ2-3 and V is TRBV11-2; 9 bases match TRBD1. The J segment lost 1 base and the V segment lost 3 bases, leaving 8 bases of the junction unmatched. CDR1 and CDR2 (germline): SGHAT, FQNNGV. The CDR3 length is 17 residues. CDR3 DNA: TGTGCCAGCAGCTTCACGGGACAGGGTTCCCGCACAGATACGCAGTATTTT. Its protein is CASSFTGQGSRTDTQYF. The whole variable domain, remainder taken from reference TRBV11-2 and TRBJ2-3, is EAGVAQSPRYKIIEKRQSVAFWCNPISGHATLYWYQQILGQGPKLLIQFQNNGVVDDSQLPKDRFSAERLKGVDSTLKIQPAKLEDSAVYLCASSFTGQGSRTDTQYFGPGTRLTVL.

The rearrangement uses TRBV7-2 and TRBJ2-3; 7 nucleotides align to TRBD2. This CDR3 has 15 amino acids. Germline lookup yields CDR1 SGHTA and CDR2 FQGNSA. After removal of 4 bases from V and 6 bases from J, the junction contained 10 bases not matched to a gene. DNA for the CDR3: TGTGCCAGCAGCTCCCCGGGGGGAGGGACGGATACGCAGTATTTT. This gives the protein CASSSPGGGTDTQYF.

The CDR3 DNA follows: TGTGCCAGCAGTTTTGGGGCAGGGGGTGCCTACGAGCAGTACTTC. Translation gives CASSFGAGGAYEQYF. The V call is TRBV27, the J call TRBJ2-7; 7 nucleotides agree with TRBD1. The V segment lost 3 bases and the J segment 2 bases; nucleotides outside the gene matches: 7. The length of the CDR3 is 15 residues. Germline V CDR1 and CDR2: MNHEY, SMNVEV (reference sequence).

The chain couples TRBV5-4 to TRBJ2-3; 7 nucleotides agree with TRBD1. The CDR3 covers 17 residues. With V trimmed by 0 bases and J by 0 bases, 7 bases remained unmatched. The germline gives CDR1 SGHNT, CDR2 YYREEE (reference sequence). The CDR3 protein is CASSLGGQIASTDTQYF. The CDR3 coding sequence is TGTGCCAGCAGCTTGGGGGGACAGATTGCTAGCACAGATACGCAGTATTTT.

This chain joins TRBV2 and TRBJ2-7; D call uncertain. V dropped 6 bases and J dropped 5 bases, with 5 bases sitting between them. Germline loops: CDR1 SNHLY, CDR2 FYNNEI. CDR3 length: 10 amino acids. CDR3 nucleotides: TGTGCCAGCAGAGGCGACGAGCAGTACTTC. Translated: CASRGDEQYF.

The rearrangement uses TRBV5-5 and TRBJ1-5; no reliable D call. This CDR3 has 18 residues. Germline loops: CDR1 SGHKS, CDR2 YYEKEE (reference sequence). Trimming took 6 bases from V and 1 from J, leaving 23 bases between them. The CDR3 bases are TGTGCCAGCACCTTAGGATCAGGAGGAGGGCACAGCAATCAGCCCCAGCATTTT. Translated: CASTLGSGGGHSNQPQHF.

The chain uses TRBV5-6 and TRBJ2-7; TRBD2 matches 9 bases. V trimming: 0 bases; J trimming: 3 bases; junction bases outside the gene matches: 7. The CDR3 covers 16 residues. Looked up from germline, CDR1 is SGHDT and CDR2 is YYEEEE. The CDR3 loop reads CASSLVLRGGDYEQYF. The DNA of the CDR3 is TGTGCCAGCAGCTTGGTGTTGCGGGGGGGAGACTACGAGCAGTACTTC. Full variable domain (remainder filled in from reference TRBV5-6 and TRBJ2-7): DAGVTQSPTHLIKTRGQQVTLRCSPKSGHDTVSWYQQALGQGPQFIFQYYEEEERQRGNFPDRFSGHQFPNYSSELNVNALLLGDSALYLCASSLVLRGGDYEQYFGPGTRLTVT.

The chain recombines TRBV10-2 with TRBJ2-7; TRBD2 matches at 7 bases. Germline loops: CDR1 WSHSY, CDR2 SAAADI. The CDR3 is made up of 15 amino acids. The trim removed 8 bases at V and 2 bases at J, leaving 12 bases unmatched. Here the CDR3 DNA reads TGCGCCAGCTCGGGGAGCGGGAAATCGCCCTACGAGCAGTACTTC. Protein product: CASSGSGKSPYEQYF.